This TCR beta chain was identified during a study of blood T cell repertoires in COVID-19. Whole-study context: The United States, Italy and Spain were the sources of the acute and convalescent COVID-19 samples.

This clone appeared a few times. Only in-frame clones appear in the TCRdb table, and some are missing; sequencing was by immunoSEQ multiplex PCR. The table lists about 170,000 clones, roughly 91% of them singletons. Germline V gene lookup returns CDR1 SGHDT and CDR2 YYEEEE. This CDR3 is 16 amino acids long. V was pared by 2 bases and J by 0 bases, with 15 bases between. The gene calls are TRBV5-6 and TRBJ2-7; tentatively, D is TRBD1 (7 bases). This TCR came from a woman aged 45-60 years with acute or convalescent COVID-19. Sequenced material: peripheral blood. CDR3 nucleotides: TGTGCCAGCAGCTTCTTCCCAGGGGGGAGCTCCTACGAGCAGTACTTC. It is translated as CASSFFPGGSSYEQYF.